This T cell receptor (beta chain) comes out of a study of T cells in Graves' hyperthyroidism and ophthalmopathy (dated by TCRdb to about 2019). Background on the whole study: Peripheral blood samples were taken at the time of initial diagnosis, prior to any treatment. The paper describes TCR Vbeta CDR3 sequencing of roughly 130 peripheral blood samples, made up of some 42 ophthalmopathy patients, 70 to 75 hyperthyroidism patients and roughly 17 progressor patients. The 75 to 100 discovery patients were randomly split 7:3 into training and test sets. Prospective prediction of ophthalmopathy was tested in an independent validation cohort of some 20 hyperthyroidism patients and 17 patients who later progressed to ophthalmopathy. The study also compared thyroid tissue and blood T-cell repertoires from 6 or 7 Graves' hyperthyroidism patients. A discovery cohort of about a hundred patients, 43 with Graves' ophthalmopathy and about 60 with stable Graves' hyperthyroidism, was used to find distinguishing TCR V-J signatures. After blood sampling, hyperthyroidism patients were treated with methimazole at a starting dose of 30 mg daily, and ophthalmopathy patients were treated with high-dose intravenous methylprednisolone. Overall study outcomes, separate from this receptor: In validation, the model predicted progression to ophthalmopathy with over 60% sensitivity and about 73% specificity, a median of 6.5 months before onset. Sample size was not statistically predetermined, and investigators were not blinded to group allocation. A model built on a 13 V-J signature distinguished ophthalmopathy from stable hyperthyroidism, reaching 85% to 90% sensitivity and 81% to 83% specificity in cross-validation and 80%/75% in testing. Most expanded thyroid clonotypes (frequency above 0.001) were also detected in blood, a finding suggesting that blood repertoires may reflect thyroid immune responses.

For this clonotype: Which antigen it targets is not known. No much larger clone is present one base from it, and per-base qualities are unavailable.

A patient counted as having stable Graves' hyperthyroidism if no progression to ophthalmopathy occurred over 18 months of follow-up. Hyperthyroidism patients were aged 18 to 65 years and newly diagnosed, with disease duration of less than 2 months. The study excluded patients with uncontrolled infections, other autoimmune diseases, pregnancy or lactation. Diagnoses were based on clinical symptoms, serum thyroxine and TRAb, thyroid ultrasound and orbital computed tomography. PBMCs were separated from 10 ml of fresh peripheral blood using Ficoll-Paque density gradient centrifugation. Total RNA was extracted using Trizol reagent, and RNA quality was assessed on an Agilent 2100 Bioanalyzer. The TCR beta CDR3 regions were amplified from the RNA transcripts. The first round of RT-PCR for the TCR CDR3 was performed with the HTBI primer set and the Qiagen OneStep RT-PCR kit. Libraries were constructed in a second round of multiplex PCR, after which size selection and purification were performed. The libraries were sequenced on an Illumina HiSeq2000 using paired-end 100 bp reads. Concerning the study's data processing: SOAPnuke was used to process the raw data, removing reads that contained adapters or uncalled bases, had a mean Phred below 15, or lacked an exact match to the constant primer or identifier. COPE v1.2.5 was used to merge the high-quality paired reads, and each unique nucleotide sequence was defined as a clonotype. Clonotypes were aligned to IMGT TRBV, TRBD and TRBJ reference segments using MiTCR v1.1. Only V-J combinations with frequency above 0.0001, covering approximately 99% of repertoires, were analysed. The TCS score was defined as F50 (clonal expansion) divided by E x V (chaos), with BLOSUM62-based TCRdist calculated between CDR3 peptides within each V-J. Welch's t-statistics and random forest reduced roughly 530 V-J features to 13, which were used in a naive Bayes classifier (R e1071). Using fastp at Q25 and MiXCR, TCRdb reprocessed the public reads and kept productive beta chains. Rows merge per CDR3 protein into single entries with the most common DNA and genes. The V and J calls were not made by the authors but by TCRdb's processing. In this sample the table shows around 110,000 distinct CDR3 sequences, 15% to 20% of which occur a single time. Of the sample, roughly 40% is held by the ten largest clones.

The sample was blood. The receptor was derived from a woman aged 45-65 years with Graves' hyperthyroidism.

The DNA sequence reads TGTGCCAGCAGCCACGGGACAGCTACCTACGAGCAGTACTTC. This gives the protein CASSHGTATYEQYF. The V and J segments used are TRBV7-9 and TRBJ2-7, with 7 bases aligning to TRBD1. The CDR3 measures 14 amino acids from cysteine to phenylalanine. Only the CDR3 DNA stays, 42 bases, in frame from base 1. Sequences SEHNR (CDR1) and FQNEAQ (CDR2) are obtained from the germline V gene (reference sequence). From V the trimming removes 5 bases and from J it removes 2 bases, while the gene matches leave 6 bases of the junction unaccounted for.